This T cell receptor (beta chain) is drawn from a study of T-cell memory formation after mild COVID-19. On the study more broadly: Clusters were largely donor specific.

This clonotype was observed a handful of times. As yet, its antigen is unknown. Broader study findings: The study found contracting CD4+ clones mainly in CM and EM and contracting CD8+ clones in EMRA. Later expanders leaned CD4+, whereas day 15 to 85 contracting clones were balanced CD4/CD8. Cross-reactive memory apparently joined, as some responding clones appeared in pre-infection memory.

TCRdb re-analysed the 5' RACE reads in MiXCR, keeping a single row per CDR3 protein. Of roughly 280,000 distinct CDR3 sequences listed, less than 9.5% are singletons. Germline V gives CDR1 SEHNR, CDR2 FQNEAQ (reference sequence). Trimming at V came to 4 bases and at J to 3 bases, leaving 5 bases not matched to a gene. The CDR3 spans 15 residues. The genes are TRBV7-9 and TRBJ2-2; the match to TRBD1 covers 7 bases. Material: PBMCs or a T cell subset sorted from them (not recorded which). The sequence was collected from a man younger than 35 who had mild COVID-19 (a few samples of this study predate the infection). Cell type and time point are not known. CDR3 in DNA: TGTGCCAGCAGCTCCGGGACAGCTTACACCGGGGAGCTGTTTTTT. This translates into CASSSGTAYTGELFF.